This TCR beta chain was observed in a study of shared clonotypes between healthy human individuals. The study, taken as a whole, reports: Sample collection involved blood only; tissue repertoires are likely different. Across subsets, estimated richness was generally greater for naive than for memory populations.

CD45RO-negative, CCR7-selected cells formed the naive CD8 fraction, which excluded terminally differentiated effector memory CD45RA+ cells. Germline assignment: CDR1 LNHDA and CDR2 SQIVND (reference sequence). The V gene lost 6 bases and the J gene lost 5 bases, with 13 bases spanning the gap. The CDR3 length is 13 residues. As for this clone: Its specificity is not known.

Across several immunoSEQ plates, the genomic DNA of each subset was split evenly. This table comes from immunoSEQ multiplex PCR, and its TCRdb copy is limited to in-frame clones, with some not included. The repertoire holds over 750,000 clones, with roughly 96% as singletons. The sample consisted of naive CD8+ T cells sorted from blood. This chain uses TRBV19 with TRBJ1-1; TRBD1 is a possible D gene (6 bases). The receptor was derived from a man younger than 40 in good health. The CDR3 DNA follows: TGTGCCAGTAGCATTAGGGGGGGGACTGAAGCTTTCTTT. Encoded protein: CASSIRGGTEAFF.